One and the same sample provided the 30 T cell receptor beta chains below, sequenced in a study of T cells in Graves' hyperthyroidism and ophthalmopathy (dated by TCRdb to the late 2010s). The method behind the library was multiplex PCR. The listed sequencing device is Illumina HiSeq 2000. Amplification of TCR beta CDR3 regions was carried out from RNA transcripts. A first-round RT-PCR of the TCR CDR3 used the HTBI primer set with the Qiagen OneStep RT-PCR kit. TCRdb reanalyzed the raw reads on its own, using fastp at Q25 for trimming and MiXCR for clone calling, and kept in-frame beta chains. Each entry merges the rows of one CDR3 protein and shows their most common DNA and genes. The sample table holds about 250,000 distinct CDR3 sequences, of which about 25% were seen once. Clones ranked in the top ten supply about a third of the sample. Sequencing was performed on blood. These receptors all stem from a woman aged 40 to 49 with Graves' ophthalmopathy.

This chain connects TRBV7-2 to TRBJ1-2; TRBD1 agrees at 10 bases. CDR1 is SGHTA, CDR2 FQGNSA, per germline. Trimming took 8 bases from V and 0 from J; bases not matched to a gene: 0. CDR3 size: 13 residues. CDR3 loop: CASGQGANYGYTF. The CDR3 DNA is TGTGCCAGCGGACAGGGGGCTAACTATGGCTACACCTTC. The full variable domain, rest sourced from reference TRBV7-2 and TRBJ1-2, is GAGVSQSPSNKVTEKGKDVELRCDPISGHTALYWYRQSLGQGLEFLIYFQGNSAPDKSGLPSDRFSAERTGGSVSTLTIQRTQQEDSAVYLCASGQGANYGYTFGSGTRLTVV.

In its sample, this clonotype was seen once. V usage is TRBV30 and J usage is TRBJ1-1; D unresolved. Deletions cut 7 bases from V and 2 bases from J, with 11 bases between. The CDR3 runs to 12 residues. Germline loops: CDR1 GTSNPN, CDR2 SVGIG (reference sequence). This chain's CDR3 is CASQIVNTEAFF. The CDR3 DNA sequence: TGTGCCTCACAGATAGTTAACACTGAAGCTTTCTTT.

This clonotype was counted a few times. Since a much larger clone is just one base distant, this may be a read error. The genes are TRBV30 and TRBJ1-1; tentative D call: TRBD1 (5 bases). CDR3 length: 14 residues. Germline V gene data show CDR1 as GTSNPN and CDR2 as SVGIG (reference sequence). Trimming pared 2 bases from V and 4 bases from J, leaving 14 bases between. The CDR3 bases are TGTGCCTGGAGTTCAGGGATTCAGAGCACTGAAGCTTTCTTT. It yields the protein CAWSSGIQSTEAFF.

J is TRBJ1-5 and V is TRBV29-1, with unresolved D. Germline V lookup: CDR1 SQVTM, CDR2 ANQGSEA. The CDR3 is made up of 10 amino acids. V was pared by 4 bases and J by 9 bases, with 7 bases between. The CDR3 loop is CSVVSAPQHF. The CDR3 DNA sequence: TGCAGCGTTGTGAGCGCGCCCCAGCATTTT.

This clonotype was detected ten times or more. V is TRBV29-1 and J is TRBJ2-5; TRBD2 might be the D (5 bases). CDR1 and CDR2 from the germline V gene are SQVTM and ANQGSEA. Trimming cost V 4 bases and J 1 base, with 7 bases left between them. The CDR3 has 12 residues. The CDR3 DNA reads TGCAGCGTTGTTCGGGGCCAAGAGACCCAGTACTTC. This codes for CSVVRGQETQYF.

This clonotype occurred many times. The chain has TRBV20-1 and TRBJ2-5; 8 nucleotides line up with TRBD1. The germline V gene encodes CDR1 DFQATT and CDR2 SNEGSKA (reference sequence). This CDR3 is built from 16 residues. V gave up 0 bases and J gave up 3 bases; unmatched junction bases: 9. The DNA of the CDR3 is TGCAGTGCTAGAGATCCTCAACAGGGGGGAAAAGAGACCCAGTACTTC. Translated: CSARDPQQGGKETQYF.

Ten or more counts support this clonotype. V is TRBV6-5 and J is TRBJ1-1; D perhaps matches TRBD1 (5 bases). V was cut by 0 bases and J by 6 bases, with 11 bases left in between. Germline V CDR1 and CDR2: MNHEY, SVGAGI. The CDR3 extends over 14 amino acids. The CDR3 DNA is TGTGCCAGCAGTTACTCCGAGGGGTTCTCTGAAGCTTTCTTT. Protein: CASSYSEGFSEAFF.

This clonotype was picked up many times. The chain carries TRBV5-8 and TRBJ1-1; D call uncertain. CDR3 length equals 14 residues. V lost 1 base and J lost 0, with 7 bases in between. CDR1 and CDR2 from the germline V gene are SGHTS and YDEGEE. CDR3 sequence (DNA): TGTGCCAGCAGCTTGCCAGCCATGAACACTGAAGCTTTCTTT. It yields the protein CASSLPAMNTEAFF.

The V gene is TRBV6-5, the J gene TRBJ2-7; unclear D gene. This CDR3 has 11 amino acids. The germline gives CDR1 MNHEY, CDR2 SVGAGI. V shed 1 base and J shed 9 bases, with 7 bases lying between them. CDR3 sequence (DNA): TGTGCCAGCAGTTACTTGGGCGGGCAGTACTTC. Protein: CASSYLGGQYF.

This clonotype has at least ten counts. The chain carries TRBV5-1 and TRBJ2-7; a weak D match, TRBD2 (5 bases). Germline V CDR1 and CDR2: SGHRS, YFSETQ. Trimming took off 0 bases at V and 3 bases at J, with 13 bases between the two ends. CDR3 length: 15 residues. The CDR3 sequence is CASSLEGWENYEQYF. DNA for the CDR3: TGCGCCAGCAGCTTGGAAGGGTGGGAGAACTACGAGCAGTACTTC.

This clonotype was detected ten times or more. The V gene is TRBV19, the J gene TRBJ1-6, with D uncertain. The germline V and J ends were trimmed by 3 bases and 0 bases, with 9 bases remaining between them. The CDR3 is 16 residues long. Germline V lookup: CDR1 LNHDA, CDR2 SQIVND (reference sequence). CDR3 in DNA: TGTGCCAGTAGTATCCACCAGAGCTCCTATAATTCACCCCTCCACTTT. Protein product: CASSIHQSSYNSPLHF.

This clonotype was seen many times. In DNA, the CDR3 is TGCGCCAGCAGCCTAGAGGACAGGGGGCACTACTCCTACGAGCAGTACTTC. Protein sequence: CASSLEDRGHYSYEQYF. The gene calls are TRBV5-1 and TRBJ2-7, with 11 nucleotides matching TRBD1. Germline V gene data show CDR1 as SGHRS and CDR2 as YFSETQ. The CDR3 extends over 17 amino acids. The J segment lost 0 bases and the V segment lost 4 bases, leaving 9 bases of the junction unmatched. The full variable domain, in which reference TRBV5-1 and TRBJ2-7 provide the parts outside the CDR3, is KAGVTQTPRYLIKTRGQQVTLSCSPISGHRSVSWYQQTPGQGLQFLFEYFSETQRNKGNFPGRFSGRQFSNSRSEMNVSTLELGDSALYLCASSLEDRGHYSYEQYFGPGTRLTVT.

This clonotype was seen many times. The V gene is TRBV5-1, the J gene TRBJ1-3, with D maybe TRBD1 (6 bases). CDR1 and CDR2 (germline): SGHRS, YFSETQ. There are 15 residues in the CDR3. The V and J ends lost 0 bases and 1 base respectively, with 8 bases between them. The CDR3 is CASSLEGTSGNTIYF. Written as DNA, the CDR3 is TGCGCCAGCAGCTTGGAAGGGACATCTGGAAACACCATATATTTT.

This clonotype was observed at least ten times. This rearrangement joins TRBV15 to TRBJ2-7, with no clear D. The CDR3 is 15 amino acids. V was clipped by 0 bases and J by 3 bases, with 12 bases between them. Per the germline V gene, CDR1 is LNHNV and CDR2 is YYDKDF (reference sequence). The CDR3 is CATSRDPHSIYEQYF. Written as DNA, the CDR3 is TGTGCCACCAGCAGAGATCCTCACAGCATCTACGAGCAGTACTTC. Full variable domain (outside the CDR3, taken from reference TRBV15 and TRBJ2-7): DAMVIQNPRYQVTQFGKPVTLSCSQTLNHNVMYWYQQKSSQAPKLLFHYYDKDFNNEADTPDNFQSRRPNTSFCFLDIRSPGLGDTAMYLCATSRDPHSIYEQYFGPGTRLTVT.

This clonotype was picked up many times. The chain joins TRBV20-1 to TRBJ2-4, with 12 bases fitting TRBD2. V lost 6 bases, J lost 1 base, and 7 bases stayed unmatched. The CDR3 consists of 16 residues. Germline V CDR1 and CDR2: DFQATT, SNEGSKA (reference sequence). The CDR3 bases are TGCAGTGCGACGGGACTAGCGGGCGTCGCCAAAAACATTCAGTACTTC. This encodes CSATGLAGVAKNIQYF.

Ten or more counts support this clonotype. The rearrangement links TRBV6-1 to TRBJ1-2; the match to TRBD1 covers 7 bases. CDR3 length equals 17 residues. CDR1 is MNHNS and CDR2 is SASEGT in the germline V gene. Losses at the gene ends were 2 bases for V and 6 bases for J; bases not matched to a gene: 15. CDR3 DNA sequence: TGTGCCAGCAGTGAATTATCTTTTTGGAGACAGGGCCATGGCTACACCTTC. Translation: CASSELSFWRQGHGYTF.

This clonotype was counted between two and nine times. A much more abundant neighbour one base away suggests this may be a read error. The chain combines TRBV3-1 with TRBJ2-5; D is unclear. Germline values: CDR1 LGHDT, CDR2 YNNKEL (reference sequence). This CDR3 has 16 amino acids. The DNA for the CDR3 is TGTGCCAGCAGCCAAGAGGGCACCCACCTCCAAGAGACCCTGTACTTC. It is translated as CASSQEGTHLQETLYF.

This clonotype was counted many times. CDR3 in amino acids: CSAVGLAGSYEQYF. In nucleotides, the CDR3 is TGCAGTGCCGTGGGACTAGCGGGCTCCTACGAGCAGTACTTC. V is TRBV20-1 and J is TRBJ2-7; 12 positions agree with TRBD2. CDR3 length equals 14 residues. Germline CDR1 DFQATT, CDR2 SNEGSKA (reference sequence). V gave up 6 bases and J gave up 0 bases; unmatched junction bases: 3.

With respect to this clonotype: A clone one base away is much larger, so this may be a read error. The chain carries TRBV20-1 and TRBJ2-7; D not resolved. Trimming cost V 5 bases and J 1 base, with 15 bases left between them. Germline V gene sequence: CDR1 DFQATT, CDR2 SNEGSKA (reference sequence). The CDR3 spans 14 residues. CDR3 bases: TGCAGTGCTCCCCTCGACGGGCGTTCCTACGAGCAGTACTTC. Its translation: CSAPLDGRSYEQYF.

This clonotype was detected ten times or more. This chain uses TRBV13 with TRBJ1-1, with D perhaps matching TRBD1 (5 bases). Germline CDR1 reads PRHDT; CDR2 reads FYEKMQ (reference sequence). V was shortened by 5 bases and J by 4 bases, with 17 bases between the two germline ends. This CDR3 is built from 15 residues. The DNA for the CDR3 is TGTGCCAGCAGCCCCCGGGGCAGGGTTGGCACTGAAGCTTTCTTT. This translates into CASSPRGRVGTEAFF.

This clonotype was observed many times. J is TRBJ1-1 and V is TRBV19; D not resolved. Trimming pared 1 base from V and 1 base from J, leaving 4 bases between. The germline V gene has CDR1 LNHDA and CDR2 SQIVND (reference sequence). The CDR3 runs 13 residues. CDR3 residues: CASSIGKNTEAFF. The CDR3 region has the DNA TGTGCCAGTAGTATAGGAAAGAACACTGAAGCTTTCTTT.

In this sample, this clonotype turned up a few times. A much larger clone lies one base from this, so it may be a read error. V gene TRBV29-1 combines with J gene TRBJ2-5; weak D call: TRBD1 (6 bases). Trimming cost V 4 bases and J 4 bases, with 16 bases left between them. CDR1 and CDR2 (germline): SQVTM, ANQGSEA. This CDR3 region has 14 residues. The CDR3 DNA is TGCAGCGTTGTTAGGCAGGGGATACGAGAGACCCAGTACTTC. This translates into CSVVRQGIRETQYF. Combining the CDR3 with reference TRBV29-1 and TRBJ2-5 gives the whole variable domain SAVISQKPSRDICQRGTSLTIQCQVDSQVTMMFWYRQQPGQSLTLIATANQGSEATYESGFVIDKFPISRPNLTFSTLTVSNMSPEDSSIYLCSVVRQGIRETQYFGPGTRLLVL.

This clonotype was found many times. V and J are TRBV7-8 and TRBJ2-7, with 12 bases fitting TRBD2. V shed 5 bases, J shed 3 bases, and the junction held 8 bases outside the gene matches. Germline CDR1 and CDR2: SGHVS and FQNEAQ. The CDR3 is 16 amino acids. For the CDR3, the DNA is TGTGCCAGCAGCCCGAAGCGACTAGCGGGAGACTACGAGCAGTACTTC. Its protein product is CASSPKRLAGDYEQYF.

This chain connects TRBV11-1 to TRBJ2-7; D is ambiguous. This CDR3 has 12 amino acids. Trimming cost V 4 bases and J 2 bases, with 6 bases left between them. Germline CDR1 SGHAT, CDR2 FQDESV (reference sequence). The CDR3 nucleotides read TGTGCCAGCAGCTGGGCTACCTACGAGCAGTACTTC. It encodes CASSWATYEQYF.

This clonotype has at least ten counts. The chain combines TRBV11-2 with TRBJ2-7; D is uncertain. Germline V gene sequence: CDR1 SGHAT, CDR2 FQNNGV. The germline V and J ends were trimmed by 8 bases and 0 bases, with 11 bases remaining between them. CDR3 size: 13 residues. This CDR3 reads CASAAADSYEQYF. The CDR3 nucleotides are TGTGCCAGCGCGGCGGCGGACTCCTACGAGCAGTACTTC.

This clonotype was recorded many times. This sequence joins TRBV6-5 and TRBJ1-1; TRBD1 agrees at 7 bases. This CDR3 region has 14 residues. Germline trimming cut 1 base from V and 4 bases from J; bases unmatched to any gene: 3. Germline-derived CDR1 and CDR2 are MNHEY and SVGAGI. For the CDR3, the DNA is TGTGCCAGCAGTTACTTAGACAGGGTCACTGAAGCTTTCTTT. This sequence encodes CASSYLDRVTEAFF.

This clonotype was seen many times. CDR3 nucleotide sequence: TGTGCCAGCAGCTTGTACTCCTGGGACAGGGGAAGGGACTCCTACGAGCAGTACTTC. Translation: CASSLYSWDRGRDSYEQYF. The chain uses TRBV5-4 and TRBJ2-7, with 10 bases identical to TRBD1. This CDR3 contains 19 residues. The ends lost 1 base at V and 0 bases at J; junction bases unmatched: 13. Germline CDR1 SGHNT, CDR2 YYREEE (reference sequence).

This clonotype was seen repeatedly, ten times or more. The gene calls are TRBV3-1 and TRBJ1-3, with D perhaps matching TRBD1 (5 bases). Between the trimmed V and J ends, which lost 2 bases and 0 bases, there was a span of 14 bases. There are 17 residues in the CDR3. The V gene's germline CDR1 is LGHDT and CDR2 YNNKEL (reference sequence). As DNA, the CDR3 is TGTGCCAGCAGCCAAACATTACAGGTTCCCTCTGGAAACACCATATATTTT. This codes for CASSQTLQVPSGNTIYF.

This clonotype was recorded at least ten times. J is TRBJ2-2 and V is TRBV6-5; TRBD2 matches 8 bases. The germline V gene has CDR1 MNHEY and CDR2 SVGAGI. CDR3 length: 15 amino acids. J was trimmed by 4 bases and V by 2 bases; bases with no gene match: 3. This CDR3 reads CASSYREGSTGELFF. CDR3 DNA: TGTGCCAGCAGTTACCGGGAGGGCTCCACCGGGGAGCTGTTTTTT.

This clonotype was recorded many times. V gene TRBV27 combines with J gene TRBJ2-7; 9 bases are shared with TRBD1. Germline CDR1 and CDR2: MNHEY and SMNVEV (reference sequence). V lost 2 bases, J lost 4 bases, and 6 bases stayed unmatched. The CDR3 loop spans 15 amino acids. Here the CDR3 DNA reads TGTGCCAGCAGTTTAGGGGGACAGGGCGTTTACGAGCAGTACTTC. Protein product: CASSLGGQGVYEQYF.